This entry concerns a single TCR beta chain. The source of the sample is a study of T cell responses to AZD1222 COVID-19 vaccine. Only in-frame clones appear in the TCRdb table, and some are missing; sequencing was by immunoSEQ multiplex PCR. Of around 99,000 clones in the sample, 90% to 95% were seen once. Germline V CDR1 and CDR2: SGHRS, YFSETQ. V lost 0 bases to trimming and J lost 8 bases, with 17 bases between them. The CDR3 runs to 15 residues. The V call is TRBV5-1, the J call TRBJ1-2, with TRBD1 as a possible D gene (5 bases). The sequence derives from an adult who received the AZD1222 COVID-19 vaccine. Sequencing used peripheral blood, obtained 28 days after the second AZD1222 dose. The CDR3 region has the DNA TGCGCCAGCAGCTTGGAAGGGGCAGGCCCGGGCGGCTACACCTTC. Its protein product is CASSLEGAGPGGYTF.